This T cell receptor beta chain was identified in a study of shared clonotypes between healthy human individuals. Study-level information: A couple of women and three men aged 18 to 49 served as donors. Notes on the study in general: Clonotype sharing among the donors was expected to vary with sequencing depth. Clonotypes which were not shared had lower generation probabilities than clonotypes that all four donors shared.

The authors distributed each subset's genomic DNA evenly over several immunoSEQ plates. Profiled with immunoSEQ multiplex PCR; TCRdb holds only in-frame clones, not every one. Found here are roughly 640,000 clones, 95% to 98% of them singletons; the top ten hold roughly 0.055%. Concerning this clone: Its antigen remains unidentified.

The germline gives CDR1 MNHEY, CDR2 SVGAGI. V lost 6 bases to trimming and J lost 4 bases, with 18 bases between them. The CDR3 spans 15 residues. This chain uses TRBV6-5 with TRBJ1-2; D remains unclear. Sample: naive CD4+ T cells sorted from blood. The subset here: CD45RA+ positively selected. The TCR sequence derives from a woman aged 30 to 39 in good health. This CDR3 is CASSYREGGGYGYTF. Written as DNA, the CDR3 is TGTGCCAGCAGCTATAGGGAGGGAGGTGGCTATGGCTACACCTTC.